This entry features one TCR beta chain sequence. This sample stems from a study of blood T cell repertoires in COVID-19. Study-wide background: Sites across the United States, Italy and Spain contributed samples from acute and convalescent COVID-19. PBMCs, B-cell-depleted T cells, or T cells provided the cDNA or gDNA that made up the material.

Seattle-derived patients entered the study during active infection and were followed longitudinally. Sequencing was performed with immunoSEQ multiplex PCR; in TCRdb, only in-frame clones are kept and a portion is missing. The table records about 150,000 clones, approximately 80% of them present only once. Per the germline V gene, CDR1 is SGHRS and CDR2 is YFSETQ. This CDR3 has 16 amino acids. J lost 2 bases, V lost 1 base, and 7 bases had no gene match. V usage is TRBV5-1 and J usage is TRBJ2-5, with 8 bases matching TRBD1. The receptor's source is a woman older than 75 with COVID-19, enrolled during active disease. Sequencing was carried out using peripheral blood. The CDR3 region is CASSLNVRGPQETQYF. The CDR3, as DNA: TGCGCCAGCAGCTTGAACGTCAGGGGGCCTCAAGAGACCCAGTACTTC. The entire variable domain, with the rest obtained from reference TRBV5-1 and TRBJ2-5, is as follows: KAGVTQTPRYLIKTRGQQVTLSCSPISGHRSVSWYQQTPGQGLQFLFEYFSETQRNKGNFPGRFSGRQFSNSRSEMNVSTLELGDSALYLCASSLNVRGPQETQYFGPGTRLLVL.